The rows below give T cell receptor beta chains drawn from one sample of a study of blood T cell repertoires in COVID-19. TCRdb's copy holds only in-frame clones and misses some; the assay was immunoSEQ multiplex PCR. The repertoire holds over 150,000 clones, with 75% to 85% as singletons. Sequencing used peripheral blood. The receptors were gathered from a woman aged 60-75 years with COVID-19, enrolled during active disease. The CDR3 runs from the conserved cysteine through the conserved F or W. A D gene is named only where the DNA matches it firmly. Only part of the rows carry a size: once, few, many, or a class if the clone is expanded.

D: TRBD2; J: TRBJ2-1; size: -; V: TRBV29-1; CDR3: CSVDRLAGRYEQFF; DNA: TGCAGCGTTGACAGGCTAGCGGGGAGGTATGAGCAGTTCTTC
D: -; J: TRBJ1-2; size: -; V: TRBV6-1; CDR3: CASSEGMENYGYTF; DNA: TGTGCCAGCAGTGAAGGAATGGAGAACTATGGCTACACCTTC
D: TRBD1; J: TRBJ1-2; size: -; V: TRBV9; CDR3: CASSVGDRGLGYTF; DNA: TGTGCCAGCAGCGTAGGAGACAGGGGGCTCGGCTACACCTTC
D: TRBD1; J: TRBJ1-6; size: -; V: TRBV11-2; CDR3: CASSLGGQGRLNSPLHF; DNA: TGTGCCAGCAGCTTAGGAGGACAGGGACGATTAAATTCACCCCTCCACTTT
D: -; J: TRBJ2-7; size: -; V: TRBV6-5; CDR3: CASSYRRQGGDEQYF; DNA: TGTGCCAGCAGTTACAGGAGACAGGGAGGTGACGAGCAGTACTTC
D: TRBD1; J: TRBJ1-2; size: once; V: TRBV19; CDR3: CASTSQTGTGIYGYTF; DNA: TGTGCCAGTACCTCTCAAACCGGGACAGGGATCTATGGCTACACCTTC
D: -; J: TRBJ1-1; size: -; V: TRBV2; CDR3: CASSKDSYTEAFF; DNA: TGTGCCAGCAGTAAGGACAGTTACACTGAAGCTTTCTTT
D: -; J: TRBJ1-5; size: once; V: TRBV3-1/TRBV3-2; CDR3: CASSPSTGNQPQHF; DNA: TGTGCCAGCAGCCCAAGTACGGGCAATCAGCCCCAGCATTTT
D: TRBD1; J: TRBJ1-1; size: -; V: TRBV12-5; CDR3: CASGPGTAGTEAFF; DNA: TGTGCTAGTGGTCCCGGGACAGCGGGCACTGAAGCTTTCTTT
D: -; J: TRBJ2-1; size: -; V: TRBV5-1; CDR3: CASSLDAAYNEQFF; DNA: TGCGCCAGCAGCTTGGACGCAGCCTACAATGAGCAGTTCTTC
D: -; J: TRBJ2-7; size: -; V: TRBV5-1; CDR3: CASSFDIPYEQYF; DNA: TGCGCCAGCAGCTTCGACATACCCTACGAGCAGTACTTC
D: TRBD2; J: TRBJ2-1; size: -; V: TRBV3-1/TRBV3-2; CDR3: CASSPRDLPGGQFF; DNA: TGTGCCAGCAGCCCCCGGGACTTACCGGGGGGGCAGTTCTTC
D: -; J: TRBJ1-3; size: few; V: TRBV30; CDR3: CAWNTLSGNTIYF; DNA: TGTGCCTGGAACACCCTCTCTGGAAACACCATATATTTT
D: -; J: TRBJ1-1; size: -; V: TRBV10-1; CDR3: CASIKPPTNTEAFF; DNA: TGCGCCAGTATTAAGCCACCCACGAACACTGAAGCTTTCTTT
D: TRBD1; J: TRBJ1-2; size: -; V: TRBV29-1; CDR3: CSVTGKDYGYTF; DNA: TGCAGCGTGACAGGGAAGGACTATGGCTACACCTTC
D: -; J: TRBJ1-6; size: -; V: TRBV2; CDR3: CASSLGGPTSSPLHF; DNA: TGTGCCAGCAGTTTAGGGGGACCAACAAGCTCACCCCTCCACTTT
D: TRBD1; J: TRBJ1-1; size: many; V: TRBV7-2; CDR3: CASSLRGQENTEAFF; DNA: TGTGCCAGCAGCTTAAGAGGACAGGAAAACACTGAAGCTTTCTTT
D: -; J: TRBJ1-6; size: few; V: TRBV3-1/TRBV3-2; CDR3: CASSDGPGYNSPLHF; DNA: TGTGCCAGCAGCGATGGCCCAGGGTATAATTCACCCCTCCACTTT
D: -; J: TRBJ1-1; size: -; V: TRBV14; CDR3: CASSQASGAFF; DNA: TGTGCCAGCAGCCAAGCGTCGGGAGCTTTCTTT
D: TRBD1; J: TRBJ1-2; size: -; V: TRBV6-5; CDR3: CASRGQGFNYGYTF; DNA: TGTGCCAGCAGGGGACAGGGGTTTAACTATGGCTACACCTTC
D: -; J: TRBJ2-5; size: -; V: TRBV15; CDR3: CATSRDYQGQETQYF; DNA: TGTGCCACCAGCAGAGATTACCAGGGGCAAGAGACCCAGTACTTC
D: -; J: TRBJ1-5; size: -; V: TRBV7-9; CDR3: CASSLGGNSNQPQHF; DNA: TGTGCCAGCAGCTTAGGAGGAAATAGCAATCAGCCCCAGCATTTT
D: TRBD1; J: TRBJ1-4; size: -; V: TRBV5-1; CDR3: CASMGQQNEKLFF; DNA: TGCGCCAGCATGGGACAGCAGAATGAAAAACTGTTTTTT
D: -; J: TRBJ2-1; size: once; V: TRBV19; CDR3: CASNPAQSSFVEQFF; DNA: TGTGCCAGTAACCCCGCTCAGTCGTCCTTTGTTGAGCAGTTCTTC
D: -; J: TRBJ1-1; size: -; V: TRBV12-3/TRBV12-4; CDR3: CASSLAEGTEAFF; DNA: TGTGCCAGCAGTTTAGCGGAGGGGACTGAAGCTTTCTTT
D: -; J: TRBJ1-2; size: -; V: TRBV7-8; CDR3: CASSSLQYGYTF; DNA: TGTGCCAGCAGCTCCCTTCAGTATGGCTACACCTTC
D: -; J: TRBJ1-1; size: -; V: TRBV7-3; CDR3: CASSPGGGRSNTEAFF; DNA: TGTGCCAGCAGCCCTGGGGGCGGCAGATCGAACACTGAAGCTTTCTTT
D: TRBD1; J: TRBJ1-1; size: -; V: TRBV30; CDR3: CAWARQGPTEAFF; DNA: TGTGCCTGGGCCAGACAGGGTCCAACTGAAGCTTTCTTT
D: -; J: TRBJ2-3; size: -; V: TRBV29-1; CDR3: CSTRGGSEDTQYF; DNA: TGCAGCACCCGTGGAGGGAGTGAGGATACGCAGTATTTT
D: -; J: TRBJ1-1; size: -; V: TRBV30; CDR3: CAWSAEGGTEAFF; DNA: TGTGCCTGGAGTGCGGAGGGTGGCACTGAAGCTTTCTTT
D: -; J: TRBJ1-2; size: -; V: TRBV11-1; CDR3: CASSLEPGGYTF; DNA: TGTGCCAGCAGCTTAGAGCCGGGTGGCTACACCTTC
D: TRBD1; J: TRBJ1-5; size: -; V: TRBV5-1; CDR3: CASSPGTGINQPQHF; DNA: TGCGCCAGCAGCCCCGGGACAGGGATCAATCAGCCCCAGCATTTT
D: TRBD2; J: TRBJ2-1; size: -; V: TRBV7-3; CDR3: CASSLRTSDNEQFF; DNA: TGTGCCAGCAGCCTACGGACTAGCGACAATGAGCAGTTCTTC
D: -; J: TRBJ1-2; size: -; V: TRBV2; CDR3: CASSERGTYGYTF; DNA: TGTGCCAGCAGTGAAAGGGGAACCTATGGCTACACCTTC
D: TRBD1; J: TRBJ2-3; size: once; V: TRBV11-1; CDR3: CASSSTDRGDTQYF; DNA: TGTGCCAGCAGCTCAACCGACAGGGGAGATACGCAGTATTTT
D: TRBD1; J: TRBJ1-3; size: -; V: TRBV29-1; CDR3: CSVGTGGSNTIYF; DNA: TGCAGCGTTGGGACAGGAGGTTCGAACACCATATATTTT
D: -; J: TRBJ1-1; size: -; V: TRBV19; CDR3: CASSVVGRRAEAFF; DNA: TGTGCCAGTAGTGTGGTCGGTCGGCGGGCTGAAGCTTTCTTT
D: -; J: TRBJ2-2; size: few; V: TRBV7-3; CDR3: CASSLYQGTGELFF; DNA: TGTGCCAGCAGCTTATATCAGGGCACCGGGGAGCTGTTTTTT
D: -; J: TRBJ1-1; size: -; V: TRBV29-1; CDR3: CSGDRNTEAFF; DNA: TGCAGCGGTGACAGGAACACTGAAGCTTTCTTT
D: -; J: TRBJ1-1; size: once; V: TRBV18; CDR3: CASSPPETGNTEAFF; DNA: TGTGCCAGCTCACCACCTGAGACAGGGAACACTGAAGCTTTCTTT
D: -; J: TRBJ2-2; size: once; V: TRBV19; CDR3: CASSGANRANTGELFF; DNA: TGTGCCAGTAGTGGGGCCAACAGGGCGAACACCGGGGAGCTGTTTTTT
D: -; J: TRBJ1-2; size: -; V: TRBV5-1; CDR3: CASSFGGRDYGYTF; DNA: TGCGCCAGCAGCTTTGGTGGCAGGGACTATGGCTACACCTTC
D: -; J: TRBJ1-1; size: -; V: TRBV14; CDR3: CASSHYRETEAFF; DNA: TGTGCCAGCAGCCACTACCGGGAGACTGAAGCTTTCTTT
D: TRBD1; J: TRBJ1-2; size: -; V: TRBV29-1; CDR3: CSVEDRGRNYGYTF; DNA: TGCAGCGTTGAAGACAGGGGGCGAAACTATGGCTACACCTTC
D: -; J: TRBJ1-1; size: few; V: TRBV19; CDR3: CASRDTYTEAFF; DNA: TGTGCCAGTCGAGACACCTACACTGAAGCTTTCTTT
D: -; J: TRBJ1-6; size: -; V: TRBV6-1; CDR3: CASSETSRGIGSPLHF; DNA: TGTGCCAGCAGTGAAACGTCCAGGGGAATAGGGTCACCCCTCCACTTT
D: TRBD1; J: TRBJ2-1; size: -; V: TRBV30; CDR3: CACTGTAYNEQFF; DNA: TGTGCCTGTACCGGGACAGCCTACAATGAGCAGTTCTTC
D: -; J: TRBJ1-1; size: -; V: TRBV7-6; CDR3: CASSLAPEGPAFF; DNA: TGTGCCAGCAGCTTAGCGCCGGAGGGGCCAGCTTTCTTT
D: -; J: TRBJ1-1; size: -; V: TRBV7-9; CDR3: CASSLSGQPEAFF; DNA: TGTGCCAGCAGCTTATCGGGACAACCTGAAGCTTTCTTT
D: -; J: TRBJ1-5; size: -; V: TRBV10-2; CDR3: CASSLGVSNQPQHF; DNA: TGCGCCAGCAGTCTAGGGGTGTCCAATCAGCCCCAGCATTTT
D: TRBD2; J: TRBJ2-1; size: -; V: TRBV18; CDR3: CASSPSGGYNEQFF; DNA: TGTGCCAGCTCACCCAGCGGGGGCTACAATGAGCAGTTCTTC
D: -; J: TRBJ1-1; size: -; V: TRBV19; CDR3: CASSIRSGEAFF; DNA: TGTGCCAGTAGTATAAGGAGTGGTGAAGCTTTCTTT
D: -; J: TRBJ2-5; size: -; V: TRBV6-1; CDR3: CASSESQIGKQETQYF; DNA: TGTGCCAGCAGTGAAAGTCAGATCGGGAAACAAGAGACCCAGTACTTC
D: -; J: TRBJ2-1; size: -; V: TRBV5-1; CDR3: CASKSNTGNNEQFF; DNA: TGCGCCAGCAAATCAAATACAGGGAACAATGAGCAGTTCTTC
D: -; J: TRBJ1-1; size: -; V: TRBV4-1; CDR3: CASSLVVKMGPEAFF; DNA: TGCGCCAGCAGCCTCGTGGTGAAGATGGGGCCTGAAGCTTTCTTT
D: -; J: TRBJ1-1; size: -; V: TRBV7-2; CDR3: CASSPIGGRTEAFF; DNA: TGTGCCAGCAGCCCAATAGGAGGGCGGACTGAAGCTTTCTTT
D: TRBD2; J: TRBJ2-5; size: -; V: TRBV19; CDR3: CASSPRTSALGAQYF; DNA: TGTGCCAGTAGTCCAAGGACTAGCGCGCTGGGGGCCCAGTACTTC
D: -; J: TRBJ1-1; size: few; V: TRBV3-1/TRBV3-2; CDR3: CASSHTDRNEAFF; DNA: TGTGCCAGCAGCCATACTGACAGGAATGAAGCTTTCTTT
D: -; J: TRBJ1-1; size: -; V: TRBV6-5; CDR3: CASTRGLNTEAFF; DNA: TGTGCCAGCACCAGGGGATTGAACACTGAAGCTTTCTTT